These 23 T cell receptor beta chains share one sample of origin, sequenced in a study of T cell responses to AZD1222 COVID-19 vaccine. Clones were sequenced by immunoSEQ multiplex PCR, and TCRdb holds only the in-frame ones, with some missing. Counted here are 95,000 to 150,000 clones, around 92% occurring once; the ten biggest clones make up 11% to 15%. Source: peripheral blood, taken on day 0 of AZD1222 vaccination. These receptors were collected from an adult in good health.

The chain carries TRBV13 and TRBJ2-4; D perhaps matches TRBD2 (5 bases). CDR1 and CDR2 from the germline V gene are PRHDT and FYEKMQ (reference sequence). The V and J ends lost 1 base and 5 bases respectively, with 9 bases between them. CDR3 length: 14 amino acids. CDR3 DNA sequence: TGTGCCAGCAGCTTAGAACTAGGCGAAAACATTCAGTACTTC. Residues: CASSLELGENIQYF.

V usage is TRBV7-6 and J usage is TRBJ1-1; D not resolved. The V end lost 1 base, the J end lost 2 bases, and 5 bases lay between the germline ends. The CDR3 runs 13 residues. Germline V gene lookup returns CDR1 SGHVS and CDR2 FNYEAQ. CDR3 region: CASSLGANTEAFF. DNA of the CDR3: TGTGCCAGCAGCTTAGGTGCAAACACTGAAGCTTTCTTT. Full variable domain (remainder filled in from reference TRBV7-6 and TRBJ1-1): GAGVSQSPRYKVTKRGQDVALRCDPISGHVSLYWYRQALGQGPEFLTYFNYEAQQDKSGLPNDRFSAERPEGSISTLTIQRTEQRDSAMYRCASSLGANTEAFFGQGTRLTVV.

The chain has TRBV6-2 or TRBV6-3 and TRBJ2-7, with D possibly matching TRBD2 (5 bases). This CDR3 contains 17 residues. Germline assignment: CDR1 MNHEY and CDR2 SVGEGT. Trimming took off 2 bases at V and 0 bases at J, with 17 bases between the two ends. CDR3 DNA sequence: TGTGCCAGCAGTTACAGTTCTGAGCGGCCGAGCTCCTACGAGCAGTACTTC. Amino acid sequence: CASSYSSERPSSYEQYF.

V gene TRBV5-1 combines with J gene TRBJ1-2, with TRBD1 identical over 7 bases. The germline V gene encodes CDR1 SGHRS and CDR2 YFSETQ. The V segment lost 4 bases and the J segment 2 bases; nucleotides outside the gene matches: 5. The CDR3 has 14 residues. CDR3 DNA sequence: TGCGCCAGCAGCCCTGGGACAGTCAACTATGGCTACACCTTC. Translating gives CASSPGTVNYGYTF.

This sequence joins TRBV6-4 and TRBJ2-3; the D is unclear. The CDR3 runs 13 residues. The germline V and J ends were trimmed by 2 bases and 5 bases, with 8 bases remaining between them. The V gene's germline CDR1 is MRHNA and CDR2 SNTAGT. The CDR3, as DNA: TGTGCCAGCAGTGACAGACCGGGAGATACGCAGTATTTT. It encodes CASSDRPGDTQYF.

V and J are TRBV5-4 and TRBJ2-2; 9 positions agree with TRBD2. The germline V gene encodes CDR1 SGHNT and CDR2 YYREEE (reference sequence). This CDR3 is built from 16 residues. The trim removed 0 bases at V and 0 bases at J, leaving 0 bases unmatched. The CDR3, as DNA: TGTGCCAGCAGCTTGGGACTAGCGGCGAACACCGGGGAGCTGTTTTTT. Its protein is CASSLGLAANTGELFF.

The chain uses TRBV19 and TRBJ2-7, with a possible D match to TRBD1 (6 bases). V lost 1 base to trimming and J lost 7 bases, with 8 bases between them. The CDR3 has 12 amino acids. CDR1 LNHDA and CDR2 SQIVND come from the germline V gene (reference sequence). As DNA, the CDR3 is TGTGCCAGTAGTATAGGGGGGACAGAGCAGTACTTC. Translation: CASSIGGTEQYF. The variable domain in full, completed from reference TRBV19 and TRBJ2-7, reads DGGITQSPKYLFRKEGQNVTLSCEQNLNHDAMYWYRQDPGQGLRLIYYSQIVNDFQKGDIAEGYSVSREKKESFPLTVTSAQKNPTAFYLCASSIGGTEQYFGPGTRLTVT.

The CDR3 protein is CASSYGATETQYF. The CDR3 bases are TGCGCCAGCAGCTACGGGGCTACGGAGACCCAGTACTTC. The chain couples TRBV5-1 to TRBJ2-5; D is perhaps TRBD1 or TRBD2 (5 bases each). Germline assignment: CDR1 SGHRS and CDR2 YFSETQ. CDR3 length: 13 residues. Trimming shortened V by 3 bases and J by 5 bases, and 11 bases separated the two germline ends.

CDR3 nucleotide sequence: TGTGCCAGCAGTTTACCCCGGAGCGGAGGGACCGGGGAGCTGTTTTTT. This translates into CASSLPRSGGTGELFF. The chain links TRBV27 to TRBJ2-2; possibly TRBD2 for D (6 bases). Germline values: CDR1 MNHEY, CDR2 SMNVEV (reference sequence). CDR3 length: 16 amino acids. Trimming pared 2 bases from V and 5 bases from J, leaving 15 bases between.

CDR3 nucleotides: TGTGCCAGCAGCGGACTTCTGGCAGGAGGGGCCTCGGGGTACTTC. Its translation is CASSGLLAGGASGYF. The chain uses TRBV6-6 and TRBJ2-7; a weak D match, TRBD2 (6 bases). The CDR3 totals 15 residues. The germline CDR1 and CDR2 sequences are MNHNY and SVGAGI (reference sequence). Trimming took 6 bases from V and 12 from J, leaving 27 bases between them.

This clone was picked up one time. J is TRBJ2-7 and V is TRBV27, with 10 bases that match TRBD1. Germline loops: CDR1 MNHEY, CDR2 SMNVEV (reference sequence). The CDR3 is made up of 15 amino acids. With 5 bases clipped from V and 2 bases from J, the junction kept 6 bases outside the gene matches. The DNA of the CDR3 is TGTGCCAGCAGTCCAAGGACAGGGGGGCCCTACGAGCAGTACTTC. Protein sequence: CASSPRTGGPYEQYF.

The CDR3 bases are TGTGCCAGTAGTATCGCAGGGGGCAATCAGCCCCAGCATTTT. Its translation is CASSIAGGNQPQHF. The V and J genes are TRBV19 and TRBJ1-5; maybe TRBD1 (6 bases). With 3 bases removed from V and 2 bases from J, the gap between germline ends came to 8 bases. CDR1 is LNHDA, CDR2 SQIVND, per germline (reference sequence). CDR3 length: 14 residues.

The rearrangement joins TRBV5-8 to TRBJ1-5; D is perhaps TRBD1 (6 bases). In germline, CDR1 is SGHTS, CDR2 YDEGEE. The CDR3 length is 19 residues. Trimming removed 2 bases from V and 5 bases from J, with 26 bases in between. CDR3 nucleotide sequence: TGTGCCAGCAGCTTTACTCCCATCGACAGGCCCGTGGTTGATCAGCCCCAGCATTTT. It codes for CASSFTPIDRPVVDQPQHF.

J is TRBJ2-7 and V is TRBV6-5; D may be TRBD1 (7 bases). The V and J ends lost 6 bases and 6 bases respectively, with 21 bases between them. The CDR3 is made up of 15 amino acids. CDR1 MNHEY and CDR2 SVGAGI come from the germline V gene. The DNA of the CDR3 is TGTGCCAGCAGCCCAAGGAGCAGGGGGGCGTTCGAGCAGTACTTC. As protein: CASSPRSRGAFEQYF.

J is TRBJ2-7 and V is TRBV6-2 or TRBV6-3, with D unclear. CDR3 length equals 12 residues. Germline V lookup: CDR1 MNHEY, CDR2 SVGEGT. Trimming removed 2 bases at V and 2 bases at J, with 4 bases between. The CDR3 DNA reads TGTGCCAGCAGTTACAAACCCTACGAGCAGTACTTC. Protein product: CASSYKPYEQYF.

The rearrangement joins TRBV18 to TRBJ1-1; D is uncertain. The germline V and J ends were trimmed by 4 bases and 4 bases, with 13 bases remaining between them. Germline V gene lookup returns CDR1 KGHSH and CDR2 LQKENI. The CDR3 covers 14 residues. As DNA, the CDR3 is TGTGCCAGCTCACGATTTGGGTCTTTCACTGAAGCTTTCTTT. This encodes CASSRFGSFTEAFF.

The CDR3 spells CASSQEASGTARQYRYEQYF. DNA of the CDR3: TGCGCCAGCAGCCAAGAGGCGAGCGGGACAGCACGTCAATACCGCTACGAGCAGTACTTC. V and J are TRBV4-3 and TRBJ2-7, with D perhaps assigned TRBD1 or TRBD2 (7 bases each). CDR3 length: 20 residues. Between the trimmed V and J ends, which lost 0 bases and 3 bases, there was a span of 27 bases. In germline, CDR1 is LGHNA, CDR2 YSLEER.

Here the CDR3 DNA reads TGTGCCAGCAGACTAGCGGGGGGGACAGATACGCAGTATTTT. This encodes CASRLAGGTDTQYF. This chain links TRBV27 with TRBJ2-3; 13 bases are shared with TRBD2. The germline V gene has CDR1 MNHEY and CDR2 SMNVEV (reference sequence). V shed 6 bases and J 3 bases; nucleotides not matched to a gene: 0. The CDR3 sequence is 14 residues long.

J is TRBJ2-5 and V is TRBV7-9; 7 nucleotides agree with TRBD2. The germline V gene encodes CDR1 SEHNR and CDR2 FQNEAQ (reference sequence). Losses at the gene ends were 4 bases for V and 7 bases for J; bases not matched to a gene: 12. This CDR3 spans 15 amino acids. CDR3 sequence (DNA): TGTGCCAGCAGCTCCTACCGGGATTCGGGGGGGACCCAGTACTTC. It translates to CASSSYRDSGGTQYF.

The chain carries TRBV28 and TRBJ2-1; 10 bases line up with TRBD1. J was trimmed by 4 bases and V by 6 bases; bases with no gene match: 12. The CDR3 runs 17 residues. Germline V gene lookup returns CDR1 MDHEN and CDR2 SYDVKM. The CDR3: CASSTPRDRGLYNEQFF. The DNA of the CDR3 is TGTGCCAGCAGCACTCCTCGGGACAGGGGACTTTACAATGAGCAGTTCTTC.

The CDR3, as DNA: TGTGCCACCAGCGGGCAGGGGCATTATAGCAATCAGCCCCAGCATTTT. Protein product: CATSGQGHYSNQPQHF. The V and J genes are TRBV15 and TRBJ1-5, with D perhaps TRBD1 (6 bases). Trimming took 5 bases from V and 0 from J, leaving 14 bases between them. Germline lookup yields CDR1 LNHNV and CDR2 YYDKDF (reference sequence). This CDR3 spans 16 amino acids.

The chain has TRBV19 and TRBJ1-1; no clear D. CDR1 LNHDA and CDR2 SQIVND come from the germline V gene (reference sequence). The CDR3 runs 14 residues. The V end lost 7 bases, the J end lost 0 bases, and 12 bases lay between the germline ends. CDR3 region: CASTTIAVNTEAFF. CDR3 sequence (DNA): TGTGCCAGTACCACTATTGCAGTGAACACTGAAGCTTTCTTT.

The rearrangement links TRBV27 to TRBJ2-3, with D possibly TRBD2 on 6 matching bases. From germline, CDR1 is MNHEY and CDR2 SMNVEV (reference sequence). The V end lost 8 bases, the J end lost 6 bases, and 24 bases lay between the germline ends. This CDR3 has 16 residues. The CDR3 protein is CASAPLGGLKGDTQYF. CDR3 nucleotides: TGTGCCAGCGCTCCCTTGGGAGGCCTCAAGGGGGATACGCAGTATTTT.